This TCR beta chain was retrieved from a study of cytomegalovirus exposure and HLA in healthy donors. The study, taken as a whole, reports: TCR beta V- and J-gene trimming was later associated with a missense DCLRE1C variant.

Use of 60 Vbeta and 13 Jbeta primers characterized the PCR. Sequencing was performed with immunoSEQ multiplex PCR; in TCRdb, only in-frame clones are kept and a portion is missing. The sample lists around 150,000 clones, 75% to 90% occurring once. As regards this clone: Its antigen remains unknown.

Germline CDR1 MDHEN, CDR2 SYDVKM. Trimming pared 6 bases from V and 7 bases from J, leaving 13 bases between. The CDR3 length is 14 residues. The gene calls are TRBV28 and TRBJ1-6, with D possibly being TRBD1 (6 bases). This clonotype was obtained from a woman aged 18-29 years in good health and CMV-seronegative. Specimen: PBMCs. CDR3 in amino acids: CASSQQGENSPLHF. DNA for the CDR3: TGTGCCAGCAGCCAACAGGGCGAAAATTCACCCCTCCACTTT.